This is a list of T cell receptor beta chains from one sample in a study of cytomegalovirus exposure and HLA in healthy donors. Profiled with immunoSEQ multiplex PCR; TCRdb holds only in-frame clones, not every one. This sample contains 45,000 to 70,000 clones. Sequences were obtained from PBMCs. These TCRs come from a woman aged 50 to 60 in good health and CMV-seropositive. CDR3s include the opening cysteine and the closing phenylalanine or tryptophan. Fields, in order: CDR3 length, J gene, D gene, V gene, CDR3 DNA, CDR3 protein. D genes are given only for firm matches.

17 TRBJ1-1 NA TRBV9 TGTGCCAGCAGCGTCTCATCGGCGGGGGGACTCTTCGCTGAAGCTTTCTTT CASSVSSAGGLFAEAFF
15 TRBJ1-1 NA TRBV18 TGTGCCAGCTCACCAATATGGTACGGGGACACTGAAGCTTTCTTT CASSPIWYGDTEAFF
16 TRBJ2-1 TRBD2 TRBV2 TGTGCCAGCAGTCCACTTCGCGGGAGTACGTACAATGAGCAGTTCTTC CASSPLRGSTYNEQFF
14 TRBJ2-7 TRBD1 TRBV29-1 TGCAGCGTGGCTCCGGGACAGGGGTCCTACGAGCAGTACTTC CSVAPGQGSYEQYF
14 TRBJ1-2 NA TRBV5-4 TGTGCCAGCAGCGAGGGCCTCCTCCTTTATGGCTACACCTTC CASSEGLLLYGYTF
15 TRBJ2-2 TRBD1 TRBV19 TGTGCCAGTAGTCCCCCGGGACAGGGGGCCGGGGAGCTGTTTTTT CASSPPGQGAGELFF
13 TRBJ1-6 NA TRBV30 TGTGCCTGGAGTCGGGGGAATAATTCACCCCTCCACTTT CAWSRGNNSPLHF
14 TRBJ1-3 TRBD1 TRBV6-6 TGTGCCAGCAGGACAGGGCCCTCTGGAAACACCATATATTTT CASRTGPSGNTIYF
14 TRBJ1-2 NA TRBV6-5 TGTGCCAGCAGCCTTTATAACAGGGTGGATGGCTACACCTTC CASSLYNRVDGYTF
15 TRBJ2-7 TRBD1 TRBV10-3 TGTGCCATCAGTGCGACAGGGTTAAGCTCCTACGAGCAGTACTTC CAISATGLSSYEQYF
15 TRBJ2-3 NA TRBV15 TGTGCCACCAGCCCCGCCCAACTCCGCACAGATACGCAGTATTTT CATSPAQLRTDTQYF
16 TRBJ2-7 TRBD2 TRBV5-4 TGTGCCAGCAGCCCAATATCAGCGGGAGGGAACTACGAGCAGTACTTC CASSPISAGGNYEQYF
16 TRBJ2-5 NA TRBV25-1 TGTGCCAGCAGTGAATACGGAGGGGGCAGGGTAGAGACCCAGTACTTC CASSEYGGGRVETQYF
13 TRBJ1-2 NA TRBV29-1 TGCAGCGTTGTACAGCAGATAAACTATGGCTACACCTTC CSVVQQINYGYTF
12 TRBJ2-7 NA TRBV5-1 TGCGCCAGCAGCTTCAGCGGCTACGAGCAGTACTTC CASSFSGYEQYF
16 TRBJ2-1 TRBD2 TRBV11-2 TGTGCCAGCAGCCCTCGGAGGAGCGGGAGACCAAATGAGCAGTTCTTC CASSPRRSGRPNEQFF
13 TRBJ1-2 TRBD1 TRBV28 TGTGCCAGCAGTACAGGGGGAGTCTATGGCTACACCTTC CASSTGGVYGYTF
14 TRBJ1-5 NA TRBV6-1 TGTGCCAGCAGGTTGACAGCTAGCAATCAGCCCCAGCATTTT CASRLTASNQPQHF
16 TRBJ1-5 TRBD1 TRBV19 TGTGCCAGTAGTATAGTGGGGACAGGGGGAAAACAGCCCCAGCATTTT CASSIVGTGGKQPQHF
16 TRBJ2-7 TRBD2 TRBV5-4 TGTGCCAGCAGCACTGGGGGAGGGACTCTAGCCTACGAGCAGTACTTC CASSTGGGTLAYEQYF
14 TRBJ2-3 TRBD2 TRBV19 TGTGCCAGTAGGCGGGAGCTTAGCACAGATACGCAGTATTTT CASRRELSTDTQYF
18 TRBJ2-2 TRBD2 TRBV4-1 TGCGCCAGCAGCGGCGGGGGCCTAGCGGGCAGAAGGACCGGGGAGCTGTTTTTT CASSGGGLAGRRTGELFF
13 TRBJ1-5 NA TRBV11-2 TGTGCCAGCAGCTTAGATCTTCCTCAGCCCCAGCATTTT CASSLDLPQPQHF
14 TRBJ1-1 TRBD1 TRBV7-8 TGTGCCAGCAGCCCGGGACAGTTGAACACTGAAGCTTTCTTT CASSPGQLNTEAFF
16 TRBJ2-3 NA TRBV4-3 TGCGCCAGCAGCCAAGATCGCCAGGGTCCCACAGATACGCAGTATTTT CASSQDRQGPTDTQYF
16 TRBJ2-3 NA TRBV21-1 TGTGCCAGCAGCAAAGGGGGGGTATCCGGGATAGATACGCAGTATTTT CASSKGGVSGIDTQYF
15 TRBJ1-2 NA TRBV4-3 TGCGCCAGCAGCCAAGATGTTGGCAGGGGCTATGGCTACACCTTC CASSQDVGRGYGYTF
14 TRBJ2-7 NA TRBV7-9 TGTGCCAGCAGCTCCTGGGGAGTTTCCTACGAGCAGTACTTC CASSSWGVSYEQYF
15 TRBJ2-5 TRBD1 TRBV5-1 TGCGCCAGCAGCATCGGGACAGGGGACCAAGAGACCCAGTACTTC CASSIGTGDQETQYF
15 TRBJ2-7 NA TRBV15 TGTGCCACCAGCAGCGAAGCTCTGCCCTCCTACGAGCAGTACTTC CATSSEALPSYEQYF
16 TRBJ2-3 TRBD2 TRBV11-2 TGTGCCAGCAGCTTAGAGATAGCGGGTTTCCCAGATACGCAGTATTTT CASSLEIAGFPDTQYF
15 TRBJ2-5 TRBD1 TRBV10-2 TGCGCCAGCGGGTACGCGGGACAGGGGGCTGAGACCCAGTACTTC CASGYAGQGAETQYF
15 TRBJ2-5 NA TRBV5-1 TGCGCCAGCAGCTTGGGCGGGACCCCGGGAGAGACCCAGTACTTC CASSLGGTPGETQYF
14 TRBJ1-2 NA TRBV5-4 TGTGCCAGCAGCTTAAATAGCTTAAACTATGGCTACACCTTC CASSLNSLNYGYTF
14 TRBJ2-2 NA TRBV6-6 TGTGCCAGCATATCCAGGCCGAACACCGGGGAGCTGTTTTTT CASISRPNTGELFF
16 TRBJ2-3 NA TRBV6-6 TGTGCCAGCAGTTACGAGGGAGGAGGGGGCACAGATACGCAGTATTTT CASSYEGGGGTDTQYF
14 TRBJ2-7 TRBD1 TRBV30 TGTGCCTGGAGTGGGGGACAGGGGGCCCACGAGCAGTACTTC CAWSGGQGAHEQYF
12 TRBJ2-7 NA TRBV2 TGTGCCAGCAGTGACCCTCCCTACGAGCAGTACTTC CASSDPPYEQYF
16 TRBJ1-6 NA TRBV2 TGTGCCAGCAGTGATGGGACTCTCCCGGGGAGATCACCCCTCCACTTT CASSDGTLPGRSPLHF
15 TRBJ2-1 NA TRBV2 TGTGCCAGCAGCGCTAGTCCGAGCTCCTACAATGAGCAGTTCTTC CASSASPSSYNEQFF
17 TRBJ2-6 TRBD1 TRBV11-2 TGTGCCAGCAGCCGCGGACAGGGAGGCTCTGGGGCCAACGTCCTGACTTTC CASSRGQGGSGANVLTF
14 TRBJ2-1 NA TRBV5-6 TGTGCCAGCTGTTTACAGCTAGCATACAATGAGCAGTTCTTC CASCLQLAYNEQFF
13 TRBJ2-3 TRBD1 TRBV19 TGTGCCACCCTACAGGGGACCACAGATACGCAGTATTTT CATLQGTTDTQYF
15 TRBJ1-5 NA TRBV2 TGTGCCAGCAGCGAACAGGGTAATAGCAATCAGCCCCAGCATTTT CASSEQGNSNQPQHF
16 TRBJ1-1 NA TRBV27 TGTGCCAGCAGGCCGTCAGGGGTTGTTATTTACACTGAAGCTTTCTTT CASRPSGVVIYTEAFF
14 TRBJ1-5 NA TRBV6-5 TGTGCCAGCCGGAGTACAGGGTCTCATCAGCCCCAGCATTTT CASRSTGSHQPQHF
12 TRBJ2-3 TRBD1 TRBV11-2 TGTGCCAGCAGCCCGACAGGGAATACGCAGTATTTT CASSPTGNTQYF
15 TRBJ1-3 NA TRBV29-1 TGCAGCGTTGTTTACGGTAGGGGGTCTGGAAACACCATATATTTT CSVVYGRGSGNTIYF
13 TRBJ1-2 NA TRBV14 TGTGCCAGCACGGGGAGGAATAACTATGGCTACACCTTC CASTGRNNYGYTF
14 TRBJ2-7 TRBD1 TRBV5-1 TGCGCCAGCAGCCGGGACAGGGGGGCCTACGAGCAGTACTTC CASSRDRGAYEQYF
15 TRBJ1-2 TRBD1 TRBV14 TGTGCCAGCAGCCGAGCAGGGGGACGCGGCTATGGCTACACCTTC CASSRAGGRGYGYTF
17 TRBJ2-2 TRBD2 TRBV4-2 TGTGCCAGCAGCCAACAGTCTAGCGGGGCGAACACCGGGGAGCTGTTTTTT CASSQQSSGANTGELFF